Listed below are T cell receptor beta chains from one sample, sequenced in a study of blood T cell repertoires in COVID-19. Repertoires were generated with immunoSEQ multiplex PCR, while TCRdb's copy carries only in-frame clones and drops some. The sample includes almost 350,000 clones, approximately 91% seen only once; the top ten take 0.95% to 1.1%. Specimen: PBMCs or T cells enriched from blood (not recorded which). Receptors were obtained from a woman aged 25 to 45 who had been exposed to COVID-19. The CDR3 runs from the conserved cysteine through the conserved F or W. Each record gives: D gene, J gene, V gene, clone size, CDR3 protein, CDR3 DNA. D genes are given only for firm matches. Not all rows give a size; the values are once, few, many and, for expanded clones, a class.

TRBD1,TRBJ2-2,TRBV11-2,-,CASSRGQGIYTGELFF,TGTGCCAGCAGCCGCGGACAGGGTATCTACACCGGGGAGCTGTTTTTT
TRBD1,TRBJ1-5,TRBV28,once,CASSEGGGSNQPQHF,TGTGCCAGCAGTGAAGGAGGGGGCAGCAATCAGCCCCAGCATTTT
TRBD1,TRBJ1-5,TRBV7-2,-,CASSWGQGSNQPQHF,TGTGCCAGCAGCTGGGGACAGGGTAGCAATCAGCCCCAGCATTTT
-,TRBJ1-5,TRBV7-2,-,CASSLIGGQPQHF,TGTGCCAGCAGTTTAATCGGAGGTCAGCCCCAGCATTTT
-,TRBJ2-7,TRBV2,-,CASRRDLLDEQYF,TGTGCCAGCAGGCGGGACCTTCTGGACGAGCAGTACTTC
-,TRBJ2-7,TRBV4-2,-,CASSKGGITYEQYF,TGTGCCAGCAGCAAGGGGGGGATCACCTACGAGCAGTACTTC
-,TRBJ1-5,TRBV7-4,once,CASSSHCRNGYYSNQPQHF,TGTGCCAGCAGCTCCCACTGCCGTAACGGTTATTATAGCAATCAGCCCCAGCATTTT
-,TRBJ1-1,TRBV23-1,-,CASSHPRGRNAEAFF,TGCGCCAGCAGTCACCCCCGGGGAAGGAACGCTGAAGCTTTCTTT
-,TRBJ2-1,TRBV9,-,CASSVARGMGYNEQFF,TGTGCCAGCAGCGTAGCTCGGGGGATGGGCTACAATGAGCAGTTCTTC
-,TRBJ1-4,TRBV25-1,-,CASSDQGEKLFF,TGTGCCAGCAGTGATCAGGGTGAAAAACTGTTTTTT
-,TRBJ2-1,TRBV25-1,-,CASSGGLSEQFF,TGTGCCAGCAGTGGAGGGCTCAGCGAGCAGTTCTTC
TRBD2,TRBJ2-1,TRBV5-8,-,CASSGGIRLAGEGYEQFF,TGTGCCAGCAGCGGCGGCATTCGTCTAGCGGGAGAAGGGTATGAGCAGTTCTTC
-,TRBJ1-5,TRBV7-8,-,CASSLGTGWQPQHF,TGTGCCAGCAGCCTAGGCACAGGCTGGCAGCCCCAGCATTTT
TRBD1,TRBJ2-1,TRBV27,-,CASSTPPNRGSFKRNEQFF,TGTGCCAGCAGTACGCCGCCGAACAGGGGAAGTTTTAAGAGGAATGAGCAGTTCTTC
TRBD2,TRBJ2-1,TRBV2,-,CATSLAGVTNEQFF,TGTGCCACCTCATTAGCGGGAGTGACGAATGAGCAGTTCTTC
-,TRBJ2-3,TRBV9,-,CASSVVQDNTDTQYF,TGTGCCAGCAGCGTAGTACAGGACAACACAGATACGCAGTATTTT
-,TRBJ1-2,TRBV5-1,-,CASSLGQGGYGYTF,TGCGCCAGCAGCTTGGGGCAGGGCGGCTATGGCTACACCTTC
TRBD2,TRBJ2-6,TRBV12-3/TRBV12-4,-,CASSFGGLDVLTF,TGTGCCAGCAGTTTCGGGGGGTTAGACGTCCTGACTTTC
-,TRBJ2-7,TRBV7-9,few,CASSLQYEQYF,TGTGCCAGCAGCTTACAGTACGAGCAGTACTTC
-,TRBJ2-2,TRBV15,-,CATSRAGKNTGELFF,TGTGCCACCAGCAGAGCGGGAAAGAACACCGGGGAGCTGTTTTTT
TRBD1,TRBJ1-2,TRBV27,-,CASSGPRTGGYGYTF,TGTGCCAGCAGCGGGCCCAGGACAGGGGGCTATGGCTACACCTTC
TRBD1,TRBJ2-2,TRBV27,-,CASSLFSGTGSIGELFF,TGTGCCAGCAGTTTATTCTCCGGGACAGGGTCCATCGGGGAGCTGTTTTTT
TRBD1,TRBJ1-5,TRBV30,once,CAWSAGDRNQPQHF,TGTGCCTGGAGTGCCGGGGACAGGAATCAGCCCCAGCATTTT
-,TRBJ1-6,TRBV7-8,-,CASSLNEQGGRSPLHF,TGTGCCAGCAGCTTAAACGAACAGGGAGGGCGGTCACCCCTCCACTTT
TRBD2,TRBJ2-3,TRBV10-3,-,CAIRELADASTDTQYF,TGTGCCATCAGGGAACTAGCGGACGCTAGCACAGATACGCAGTATTTT
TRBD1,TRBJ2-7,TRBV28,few,CASSLVQGREQYF,TGTGCCAGCAGTTTAGTACAGGGGCGCGAGCAGTACTTC
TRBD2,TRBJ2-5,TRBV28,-,CASSKTSGRGETQYF,TGTGCCAGCAGTAAGACTAGCGGGAGAGGAGAGACCCAGTACTTC
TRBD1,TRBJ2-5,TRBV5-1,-,CASAGTATQETQYF,TGCGCCAGCGCCGGGACAGCAACTCAAGAGACCCAGTACTTC
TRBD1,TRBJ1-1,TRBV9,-,CASSVQGAGTEAFF,TGTGCCAGCAGCGTCCAGGGGGCGGGCACTGAAGCTTTCTTT
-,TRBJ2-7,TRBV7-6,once,CASSLGWVATYEQYF,TGTGCCAGCAGCTTAGGGTGGGTAGCGACCTACGAGCAGTACTTC
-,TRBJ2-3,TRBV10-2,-,CASTLAGVLNTDTQYF,TGCGCCAGCACTTTGGCGGGCGTACTCAACACAGATACGCAGTATTTT
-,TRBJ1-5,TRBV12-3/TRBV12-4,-,CASSLRGDQHF,TGTGCCAGCAGTTTAAGGGGTGACCAGCATTTT
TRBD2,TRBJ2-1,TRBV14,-,CASSQFGQGLAGDHEQFF,TGTGCCAGCAGCCAATTTGGGCAAGGACTAGCGGGAGACCATGAGCAGTTCTTC
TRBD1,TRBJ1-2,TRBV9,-,CASRRGDRQYGYTF,TGTGCCAGCAGACGCGGGGACAGGCAATATGGCTACACCTTC
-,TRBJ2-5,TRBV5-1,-,CASSLFGGNQETQYF,TGCGCCAGCAGCTTGTTCGGCGGAAACCAAGAGACCCAGTACTTC
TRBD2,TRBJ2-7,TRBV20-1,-,CSASQLAWPYEQYF,TGCAGTGCTAGTCAACTAGCGTGGCCCTACGAGCAGTACTTC
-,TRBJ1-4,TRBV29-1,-,CSVVDGALDEKLFF,TGCAGCGTTGTGGATGGGGCATTGGATGAAAAACTGTTTTTT
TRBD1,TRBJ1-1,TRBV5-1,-,CASSLAGTANTEAFF,TGCGCCAGCAGCTTGGCGGGGACAGCGAACACTGAAGCTTTCTTT
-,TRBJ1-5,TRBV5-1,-,CASSPDSGNQPQHF,TGCGCCAGCAGCCCGGACAGCGGCAATCAGCCCCAGCATTTT
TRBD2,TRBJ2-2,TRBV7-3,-,CASSPGGVNTGELFF,TGTGCCAGCAGCCCGGGGGGGGTGAACACCGGGGAGCTGTTTTTT
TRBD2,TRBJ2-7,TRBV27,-,CASRGLAGANEQYF,TGTGCCAGCAGGGGACTAGCGGGAGCTAACGAGCAGTACTTC
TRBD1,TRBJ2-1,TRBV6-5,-,CASSPRTGRGNEQFF,TGTGCCAGCAGTCCTCGGACAGGGAGAGGCAATGAGCAGTTCTTC
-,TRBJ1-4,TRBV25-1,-,CASSRGARYEKLFF,TGTGCCAGCAGTCGGGGGGCGCGGTATGAAAAACTGTTTTTT
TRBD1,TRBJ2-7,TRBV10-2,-,CASSGRGTGGFFSYEQYF,TGCGCCAGCAGTGGTCGAGGGACAGGGGGCTTCTTCTCCTACGAGCAGTACTTC
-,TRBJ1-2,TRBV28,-,CASSLGQAGYGYTF,TGTGCCAGCAGTTTAGGCCAGGCGGGCTATGGCTACACCTTC
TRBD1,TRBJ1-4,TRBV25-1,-,CATGQANEKLFF,TGTGCCACCGGACAGGCCAATGAAAAACTGTTTTTT
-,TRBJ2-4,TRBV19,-,CATGRPGQANIQYF,TGTGCCACGGGGCGCCCGGGACAAGCGAACATTCAGTACTTC
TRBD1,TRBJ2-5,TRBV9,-,CASSGTGALETQYF,TGTGCCAGCAGCGGGACAGGGGCTTTAGAGACCCAGTACTTC
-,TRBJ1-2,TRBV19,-,CASNRGGDPNYGYTF,TGTGCCAGCAACCGGGGAGGGGACCCTAACTATGGCTACACCTTC
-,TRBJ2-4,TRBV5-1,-,CASSSEGSGNIQYF,TGCGCCAGCAGCTCCGAGGGAAGTGGAAACATTCAGTACTTC
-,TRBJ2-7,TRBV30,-,CAWGLGEVTSYEQYF,TGTGCCTGGGGCTTGGGTGAGGTCACATCCTACGAGCAGTACTTC
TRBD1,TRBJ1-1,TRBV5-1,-,CASSLGAGGETEAFF,TGCGCCAGCAGCTTGGGGGCAGGGGGAGAGACTGAAGCTTTCTTT
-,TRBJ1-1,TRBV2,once,CASRGLTGGKEAFF,TGTGCCAGCAGGGGTCTAACCGGGGGTAAAGAAGCTTTCTTT